This T cell receptor (beta chain) is from a study of cytomegalovirus exposure and HLA in healthy donors. Turning to the study itself: Findings of an earlier analysis included some 120 million unique TCR beta sequences from some 180 million T cells. The study placed about 86% of its approximately 400 genotyped donors in the Caucasian-associated ancestry cluster.

The PCR employed 60 Vbeta primers together with 13 Jbeta primers. TCRdb's copy holds only in-frame clones and misses some; the assay was immunoSEQ multiplex PCR. The data contain some 97,000 clones, 79% of them singletons. Whole-study findings and limits: Later analysis found that TCR beta chains associated with HLA were more clonally expanded than other, equally common chains. Apparent HLA restriction characterized most CMV-associated TCR beta chains in a later analysis.

This clone was observed a few times. Antigen specificity is unknown. The V end lost 5 bases, the J end lost 5 bases, and 17 bases lay between the germline ends. The CDR3 runs to 15 residues. Germline V CDR1 and CDR2: SGHAT, FQNNGV. The sequenced sample was PBMCs. The chain recombines TRBV11-2 with TRBJ2-3; D not certain. The TCR comes from a female donor in good health and CMV-seropositive. CDR3 sequence reads: CASSATATYLDTQYF. CDR3 coding DNA: TGTGCCAGCAGCGCTACTGCGACTTACTTAGATACGCAGTATTTT.